This is a list of T cell receptor beta chains from one sample in a study of T cell changes during pregnancy in multiple sclerosis. Data came from immunoSEQ multiplex PCR; TCRdb stores just in-frame clones and leaves some out. Among tens of thousands of clones listed, about 91% were seen once. This specimen consisted of peripheral blood, obtained after pregnancy. All receptors derive from a female donor with multiple sclerosis, enrolled in a pregnancy study. Both conserved end residues are part of each CDR3. D genes are given only for firm matches. A row's size may be missing; if present it is once, few, many or a size class.

cdr3_nt cdr3_aa clone_size j_call d_call v_call
TGTGCCAGCAGCCCCCTCTGGAGCGAGCAGTACTTC CASSPLWSEQYF once TRBJ2-7 - TRBV7-2
TGTGCCAGCAGCGTAGGCCTCCGGGACAACAGAGGATACGAGCAGTACTTC CASSVGLRDNRGYEQYF - TRBJ2-7 - TRBV9
TGTGCCAGCAGCGTGGGGCAGAAGTACAATGAGCAGTTCTTC CASSVGQKYNEQFF - TRBJ2-1 - TRBV7-3
TGTGCCAGCAGCTTAGGGGGGACAGGGGGTTATGGCTACACCTTC CASSLGGTGGYGYTF - TRBJ1-2 TRBD1 TRBV7-2
TGTGCCAGCAGCCTGCGGGGGCCCTCCTACAATGAGCAGTTCTTC CASSLRGPSYNEQFF - TRBJ2-1 - TRBV7-2
TGTGCCAGTAGAAAGGACAGGATCTATGGCTACACCTTC CASRKDRIYGYTF - TRBJ1-2 TRBD1 TRBV19
TGTGCCAGTAGTGGACACCCTAGCACAGATACGCAGTATTTT CASSGHPSTDTQYF - TRBJ2-3 - TRBV19
TGCAGCGTGACAGGGCACGAACCTTATGGCTACACCTTC CSVTGHEPYGYTF - TRBJ1-2 TRBD1 TRBV29-1
TGTGCCGGGTGGACAGGGAATGGCTACACCTTC CAGWTGNGYTF few TRBJ1-2 TRBD1 TRBV19
TGTGCCAGTAGCCAACCGGGACAGGGGATTTGGGAGCAGTACTTC CASSQPGQGIWEQYF - TRBJ2-7 TRBD1 TRBV19
TGTGCCAGCAGCTTTGACAGGGCAACGAACACTGAAGCTTTCTTT CASSFDRATNTEAFF - TRBJ1-1 TRBD1 TRBV7-6
TGTGCCAGCAGCCACACAGGGCCTAACATTCAGTACTTC CASSHTGPNIQYF few TRBJ2-4 - TRBV11-2
TGTGCCAGTAGTCAACCATATGGCGGGCGAGTCACTGAAGCTTTCTTT CASSQPYGGRVTEAFF - TRBJ1-1 - TRBV19
TGTGCCAGCAGCTTAGGTACAGGGGGGGTTCGAGTCGAAAAACTGTTTTTT CASSLGTGGVRVEKLFF - TRBJ1-4 TRBD1 TRBV7-2
TGTGCCAGCAGATTCGGACCACAGGTCTCGGACACTGAAGCTTTCTTT CASRFGPQVSDTEAFF - TRBJ1-1 - TRBV27
TGTGCCAGCAGCGTAGTGGCGGGGAAGGGAGGTACGCAGTATTTT CASSVVAGKGGTQYF - TRBJ2-3 - TRBV9
TGTGCCAGCAGCGTAGGCATGAGGGAATTAACTGAAGCTTTCTTT CASSVGMRELTEAFF - TRBJ1-1 - TRBV9
TGTGCCAGCAGCGCCCGACAGGGCGAAATTGGAAACACCATATATTTT CASSARQGEIGNTIYF - TRBJ1-3 TRBD1 TRBV9
TGTGCCAGCAGCTCCCCTAAGGGGCTGATCACCGGGGAGCTGTTTTTT CASSSPKGLITGELFF - TRBJ2-2 - TRBV11-1
TGTGCCAGCAGCTTAGATTTCCCACAGGGGGTCCTCGGTTTC CASSLDFPQGVLGF - TRBJ1-2 TRBD1 TRBV11-2
TGTGCCAGCAGCTTAGGAGGGACAGGGGGCGGTGGGGCCAACGTCCTGACTTTC CASSLGGTGGGGANVLTF - TRBJ2-6 TRBD1 TRBV7-2
TGTGCCTGGGGAGGTTCACCCCTCCACTTT CAWGGSPLHF - TRBJ1-6 - TRBV30
TGTGCCAGCAGCCTCTCCCCCGGGACACCCGAGCAGTACTTC CASSLSPGTPEQYF - TRBJ2-7 - TRBV6-5
TGTGCCAGCCAGAGACAGGGAAATTCACCCCTCCACTTT CASQRQGNSPLHF - TRBJ1-6 TRBD1 TRBV28
TGTGCCAGCAGCTTTAACACCCATGAGCAGTTCTTC CASSFNTHEQFF - TRBJ2-1 - TRBV11-1
TGTGCCAGCAGCTTAGGTAGGACTGGCGGCCCCCTCGCGGGAGAGACCCAGTACTTC CASSLGRTGGPLAGETQYF - TRBJ2-5 - TRBV7-2
TGTGCCAGCAGCTTGGGGACAACTGGAAACACCATATATTTT CASSLGTTGNTIYF - TRBJ1-3 - TRBV5-8
TGCAGCGTACTCAGGGAATATGAGCAGTTCTTC CSVLREYEQFF - TRBJ2-1 - TRBV29-1
TGTGCCAGCAGAGGATCAGGGTATGGCACCGGGGAGCTGTTTTTT CASRGSGYGTGELFF - TRBJ2-2 - TRBV6-1
TGTGCCAGCAGCTTTATACAGGGAGACACCATATATTTT CASSFIQGDTIYF once TRBJ1-3 - TRBV7-3
TGTGCCACTCAAGGGGGGGGGCTTGGGGAGCAGTACTTC CATQGGGLGEQYF - TRBJ2-7 - TRBV28
TGTGCCAGCATCCGAACAGGGTCGAACACCGGGGAGCTGTTTTTT CASIRTGSNTGELFF - TRBJ2-2 - TRBV7-9
TGTGCCAGTAAGGGGGCCGGGCATTCACCCCTCCACTTT CASKGAGHSPLHF - TRBJ1-6 TRBD1 TRBV19
TGCGCCAGCAGCCAAGATAGACAGAATGAAGCTTTCTTT CASSQDRQNEAFF - TRBJ1-1 - TRBV4-3
TGTGCCAGCAGCCCCGGGGGTCGAACTGAAGCTTTCTTT CASSPGGRTEAFF - TRBJ1-1 - TRBV27
TGTGCCAGCAGCTTGTCCCCTGGGGGGACCTCTGGAAACACCATATATTTT CASSLSPGGTSGNTIYF - TRBJ1-3 - TRBV7-2
TGTGCCAGCAGCCTACGTCGGGGGGCATCTCAGCCCCAGCATTTT CASSLRRGASQPQHF - TRBJ1-5 - TRBV7-2
TGTGCCAGCAGTCAGGTCACAGGGTACGGCTACACCTTC CASSQVTGYGYTF few TRBJ1-2 - TRBV2
TGTGCCAGCAGTTGGGAGGGGACCGGTAACTATGGCTACACCTTC CASSWEGTGNYGYTF - TRBJ1-2 - TRBV25-1
TGTGCCAGCAGCCCAGGGCCTTACAATGAGCAGTTCTTC CASSPGPYNEQFF - TRBJ2-1 - TRBV5-4